The 17 T cell receptor beta chains presented below share a single source sample, sequenced in a study of beta chain features in type 1 diabetes. cDNA synthesis used the whole RNA isolate, giving expressed TCRB sequences. TCRdb keeps only in-frame clones here, not all; method: immunoSEQ multiplex PCR. Of approximately 260,000 clones in the sample, around 20% were seen once. Their antigens remain unidentified. Notes on the study in general: Shortening that was moderate but significant affected the TCRB CDR3s of Type 1 diabetes patients in all four CD4+ subsets.

Sequences were obtained from naive CD4+ T cells from blood. These receptors all come from a woman aged 35 to 49 with type 1 diabetes.

This clone was recorded a few times. The rearrangement joins TRBV19 to TRBJ2-5; D may be TRBD1 (5 bases). The length of the CDR3 is 14 residues. V lost 3 bases and J lost 0, with 8 bases in between. Germline V CDR1 and CDR2: LNHDA, SQIVND (reference sequence). CDR3 in amino acids: CASSMGPYQETQYF. The CDR3 DNA is TGTGCCAGTAGTATGGGGCCCTACCAAGAGACCCAGTACTTC.

The J gene is TRBJ2-3, the V gene TRBV2; D not resolved. V lost 5 bases, J lost 1 base, and 10 bases lay in between. This CDR3 is 14 amino acids long. Germline V gene lookup returns CDR1 SNHLY and CDR2 FYNNEI. CDR3 in DNA: TGTGCCAGCAGTAGACTCCTCCGCACAGATACGCAGTATTTT. It is translated as CASSRLLRTDTQYF.

The V gene is TRBV19, the J gene TRBJ1-2; 7 bases are a match to TRBD1. V lost 6 bases to trimming and J lost 1 base; unmatched junction nucleotides: 5. The CDR3 sequence is 14 residues long. Germline assignment: CDR1 LNHDA and CDR2 SQIVND (reference sequence). The DNA for the CDR3 is TGTGCCAGTAGCTGGGACAGCTATAACTATGGCTACACCTTC. This sequence encodes CASSWDSYNYGYTF.

In its sample, this clone was seen a few times. The V and J genes are TRBV5-1 and TRBJ2-5; D is perhaps TRBD1 (5 bases). There are 14 residues in the CDR3. Germline V lookup: CDR1 SGHRS, CDR2 YFSETQ. The germline V and J ends were trimmed by 4 bases and 0 bases, with 10 bases remaining between them. CDR3 coding DNA: TGCGCCAGCAGCATTTCAGGGTACCAAGAGACCCAGTACTTC. This sequence encodes CASSISGYQETQYF.

In this sample, this clone turned up a few times. The gene calls are TRBV10-3 and TRBJ2-7; D call uncertain. Germline CDR1 ENHRY, CDR2 SYGVKD. V lost 9 bases and J 3 bases, leaving 3 bases between the germline ends. The CDR3 has 9 amino acids. The CDR3 region has the DNA TGTGCCATTAACTACGAGCAGTACTTC. Amino acid sequence: CAINYEQYF.

The chain joins TRBV25-1 to TRBJ2-5; D unresolved. Trimming shortened V by 3 bases and J by 3 bases, and 2 bases separated the two germline ends. The CDR3 consists of 11 residues. Germline values: CDR1 MGHDK, CDR2 SYGVNS. DNA for the CDR3: TGTGCCAGCAGTGACGAAGAGACCCAGTACTTC. This encodes CASSDEETQYF.

There are a few counts of this clone. This chain links TRBV7-2 with TRBJ2-3, with D uncertain. The CDR3 is 13 amino acids. Between the trimmed V and J ends, which lost 4 bases and 6 bases, there was a span of 11 bases. CDR1 SGHTA and CDR2 FQGNSA come from the germline V gene. CDR3 nucleotide sequence: TGTGCCAGCAGCTCCCCGAACGGGGATACGCAGTATTTT. This gives the protein CASSSPNGDTQYF. The variable domain in full, completed from reference TRBV7-2 and TRBJ2-3, reads GAGVSQSPSNKVTEKGKDVELRCDPISGHTALYWYRQSLGQGLEFLIYFQGNSAPDKSGLPSDRFSAERTGGSVSTLTIQRTQQEDSAVYLCASSSPNGDTQYFGPGTRLTVL.

This clone was seen more than once but under ten times. CDR3 protein: CASSYGWGRETQYF. The CDR3 DNA sequence: TGTGCCAGCAGTTATGGTTGGGGGAGGGAGACCCAGTACTTC. The rearrangement links TRBV6-5 to TRBJ2-5; D is perhaps TRBD2 (6 bases). The CDR3 is 14 amino acids. Deletions cut 3 bases from V and 5 bases from J, with 13 bases between. Germline V gives CDR1 MNHEY, CDR2 SVGAGI.

The V call is TRBV6-5, the J call TRBJ1-2, with D perhaps TRBD1 (5 bases). Trimming removed 6 bases from V and 3 bases from J, with 17 bases in between. Germline CDR1 is MNHEY and CDR2 is SVGAGI. This CDR3 comprises 15 residues. The CDR3 loop is CASRMGRKMDYGYTF. CDR3 nucleotides: TGTGCCAGCAGGATGGGGCGGAAGATGGACTATGGCTACACCTTC.

The rearrangement links TRBV7-8 to TRBJ2-3; D is perhaps TRBD2 (5 bases). The germline V gene has CDR1 SGHVS and CDR2 FQNEAQ. The CDR3 loop spans 12 amino acids. V lost 0 bases and J lost 10, with 8 bases in between. CDR3 nucleotides: TGTGCCAGCAGCTTAGCGGAGCGGCCGCAGTATTTT. Translating it yields CASSLAERPQYF.

This clone has only a few counts. The chain carries TRBV7-9 and TRBJ2-1, with 7 bases matching TRBD2. The V gene end was trimmed by 3 bases and the J gene end by 4 bases; junction bases not matched to a gene: 3. The germline V gene has CDR1 SEHNR and CDR2 FQNEAQ (reference sequence). This CDR3 is 14 amino acids long. CDR3 bases: TGTGCCAGCAGCTTGGGAGGGAGATACAATGAGCAGTTCTTC. Protein: CASSLGGRYNEQFF.

This chain uses TRBV6-5 with TRBJ2-6, with 7 bases matching TRBD1. The germline V gene encodes CDR1 MNHEY and CDR2 SVGAGI. Unmatched junction bases numbered 4, after V lost 6 bases and J lost 2 bases. This CDR3 contains 15 residues. CDR3 bases: TGTGCCAGCAGCGTTACAGGGGCTGGGGCCAACGTCCTGACTTTC. It is translated as CASSVTGAGANVLTF.

This clone was seen only a few times. V gene TRBV5-4 combines with J gene TRBJ2-5; 10 nucleotides align to TRBD1. V was clipped by 4 bases and J by 1 base; unmatched bases: 4. The CDR3 loop spans 15 amino acids. The V gene's germline CDR1 is SGHNT and CDR2 YYREEE (reference sequence). The CDR3 DNA sequence: TGTGCCAGCAGCGCGGGACAGGGGCGCCAAGAGACCCAGTACTTC. It codes for CASSAGQGRQETQYF. Full variable domain (outside the CDR3, taken from reference TRBV5-4 and TRBJ2-5): ETGVTQSPTHLIKTRGQQVTLRCSSQSGHNTVSWYQQALGQGPQFIFQYYREEENGRGNFPPRFSGLQFPNYSSELNVNALELDDSALYLCASSAGQGRQETQYFGPGTRLLVL.

A few counts support this clone. This chain links TRBV30 with TRBJ2-2; a weak D match, TRBD2 (5 bases). The CDR3 has 11 residues. V was shortened by 2 bases and J by 10 bases, with 8 bases between the two germline ends. The germline CDR1 and CDR2 sequences are GTSNPN and SVGIG (reference sequence). CDR3 loop: CAWSMGEELFF. In DNA, the CDR3 is TGTGCCTGGAGTATGGGAGAGGAGCTGTTTTTT.

This clone appeared a few times. The gene calls are TRBV7-8 and TRBJ2-1; a weak D match, TRBD1 (6 bases). Trimming took 3 bases from V and 0 from J, leaving 9 bases between them. CDR3 size: 15 residues. Looked up from germline, CDR1 is SGHVS and CDR2 is FQNEAQ. CDR3 sequence reads: CASSFQGSSYNEQFF. For the CDR3, the DNA is TGTGCCAGCAGCTTCCAGGGGAGCTCCTACAATGAGCAGTTCTTC.

This clone has only a few counts. This chain uses TRBV15 with TRBJ1-5, with a weak D call TRBD1 (5 bases). The V gene lost 9 bases and the J gene lost 0 bases, with 12 bases spanning the gap. CDR1 and CDR2 from the germline V gene are LNHNV and YYDKDF (reference sequence). The CDR3 extends over 14 amino acids. The CDR3 is CATGGGYSNQPQHF. DNA of the CDR3: TGTGCCACTGGGGGAGGCTATAGCAATCAGCCCCAGCATTTT.

A few counts support this clone. V is TRBV29-1 and J is TRBJ2-2; TRBD1 is a possible D gene (7 bases). Germline lookup yields CDR1 SQVTM and CDR2 ANQGSEA. This CDR3 has 16 amino acids. The V and J ends lost 4 bases and 7 bases respectively, with 22 bases between them. Here the CDR3 DNA reads TGCAGCGTTGTACCGACAGGGACTCTGGGGAACGGGGAGCTGTTTTTT. Translated: CSVVPTGTLGNGELFF.